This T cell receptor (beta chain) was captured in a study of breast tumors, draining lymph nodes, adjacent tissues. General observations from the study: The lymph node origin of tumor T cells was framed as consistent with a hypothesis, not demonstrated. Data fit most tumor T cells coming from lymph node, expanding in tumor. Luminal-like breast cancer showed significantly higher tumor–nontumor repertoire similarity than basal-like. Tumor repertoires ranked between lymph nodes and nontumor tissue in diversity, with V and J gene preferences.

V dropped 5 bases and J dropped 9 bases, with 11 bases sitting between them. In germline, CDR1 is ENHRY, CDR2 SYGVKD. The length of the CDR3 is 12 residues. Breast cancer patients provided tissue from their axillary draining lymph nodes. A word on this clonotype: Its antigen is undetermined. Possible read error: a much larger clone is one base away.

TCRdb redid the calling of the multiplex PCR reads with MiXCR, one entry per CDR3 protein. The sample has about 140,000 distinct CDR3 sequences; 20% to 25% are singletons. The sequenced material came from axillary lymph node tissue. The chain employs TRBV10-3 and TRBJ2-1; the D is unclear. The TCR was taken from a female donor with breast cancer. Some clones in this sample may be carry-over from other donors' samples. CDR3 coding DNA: TGTGCCATCAGTCTAATCGAGAGTGAGCAGTTCTTC. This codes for CAISLIESEQFF.